The clone carrying this T cell receptor beta chain was seen more than once but under ten times. The antigen is unknown. Mismatch with germline at one junction end may stem from a read error. It was with a sample-barcoded 5' primer and a J-beta primer mix that a second PCR of about 7 to 12 cycles was run. TCRdb reanalysed the 5' RACE reads using MiXCR and keeps one entry per CDR3 protein. The sample records 760,000 or so distinct CDR3 sequences, around a quarter being singletons. The draw of peripheral blood yielded around 9.6 milliliters from each donor. At least 6.5 million PBMCs were isolated per sample. This entry is derived from a study of blood T cells in healthy people across ages. General study results and limits: TCR beta diversity per million T cells fell roughly linearly with age.

The CDR3 contains 15 residues. The germline gives CDR1 SGHRS, CDR2 YFSETQ. The same specimen was also included in a second study, on T cells of mothers and their children. From that report: Overlap in related mother-child pairs always slightly exceeded unrelated pairs, never significantly.

Sequencing was done on a sample of blood. This receptor was taken from a boy between 10 and 17 years old in good health. This chain links TRBV5-1 with TRBJ2-4; 12 bases match TRBD2. This CDR3 is CAGRRLAGARDIQYF. In DNA form, the CDR3 reads TGTGCCGGCCGCCGACTAGCGGGAGCGAGGGACATTCAGTACTTC.